This entry concerns a single TCR beta chain. The data belong to a study of blood T cell repertoires in COVID-19. Study-level background: Acute and convalescent COVID-19 specimens originated in the United States, Italy and Spain. PBMCs, B-cell-depleted T cells, or T cells provided the cDNA or gDNA that made up the material.

Source study methods: How many nucleated cells were present was estimated from reference gene primer amplification. Sequencing used immunoSEQ multiplex PCR; TCRdb keeps in-frame clones, though not all of them. The V and J calls and clone size were taken over from that table, and D and trimming were inferred from the DNA. The table lists about 240,000 clones, around four fifths of them singletons. This CDR3 contains 14 residues. The ends lost 6 bases at V and 1 base at J; junction bases unmatched: 3. Germline assignment: CDR1 MDHEN and CDR2 SYDVKM. The rearrangement links TRBV28 to TRBJ2-4; 7 positions agree with TRBD1. The sequencing input was peripheral blood. The TCR comes from a woman in her 70s with acute or convalescent COVID-19. The CDR3 DNA reads as TGTGCCAGCAGACGGGGACAGGCCAAAAACATTCAGTACTTC. As protein: CASRRGQAKNIQYF.